This TCR beta chain stems from a study of long-term antiretroviral therapy in people with HIV. The study's findings and limits: An increase in diversity followed ART, yet levels stayed below transplant donor controls.

In the case of this clone: Its cognate antigen is unknown.

The assay, immunoSEQ v3.0, was run at survey level. Profiled with immunoSEQ multiplex PCR; TCRdb holds only in-frame clones, not every one. The profile shows tens of thousands of clones, approximately 90% of them singletons. Trimming took off 0 bases at V and 3 bases at J, with 3 bases between the two ends. Germline V gene sequence: CDR1 MNHEY, CDR2 SMNVEV (reference sequence). The CDR3 extends over 12 amino acids. This clonotype originated in a woman in her late teens or twenties with HIV. This sequence joins TRBV27 and TRBJ2-7; D remains unclear. The specimen comprised unsorted PBMCs, sampled 1.8 years after starting antiretroviral therapy. The CDR3 spells CASSLSGYEQYF. In DNA, the CDR3 is TGTGCCAGCAGTTTATCGGGCTACGAGCAGTACTTC.